This record looks at one T cell receptor beta chain sequence and its context. No antigen is known for it. The length of the CDR3 is 13 residues. Per the germline V gene, CDR1 is LNHDA and CDR2 is SQIVND (reference sequence). The V end lost 3 bases, the J end lost 5 bases, and 10 bases lay between the germline ends. The data are from a study of Ad26.COV2.S vaccination and SARS-CoV-2 variants. Points from the study as a whole: Estimates derived from TCR breadth and depth analyses may have underestimated total T cell responses. Spike-specific TCR breadth in vaccine recipients exceeded that seen in placebo recipients.

As to treatment: approximately 18 received Ad26.COV2.S at low or high dose, single or two shots; roughly 5 received placebo; per-sample allocation not given. Sampling happened 63 days after the first vaccine or placebo injection. It was Wuhan-strain SARS-CoV-2 spike that the Ad26 vaccine vector expressed. The protocol was immunoSEQ multiplex PCR, while the TCRdb copy is restricted to in-frame clones and leaves out a portion. Found here are about 420,000 clones, around nine tenths of them singletons; the top ten hold less than 4.5%. V is TRBV19 and J is TRBJ1-2; D uncertain. This clonotype was sampled from a person aged 18-65 years who received the Ad26.COV2.S COVID-19 vaccine or a placebo. The sample was peripheral blood, taken in a trial of Ad26.COV2.S vaccine versus placebo. The chain's CDR3 is CASSIAAGYGYTF. CDR3 DNA sequence: TGTGCCAGTAGTATTGCAGCTGGGTATGGCTACACCTTC. Looking up the rest from reference TRBV19 and TRBJ1-2 gives the full variable domain: DGGITQSPKYLFRKEGQNVTLSCEQNLNHDAMYWYRQDPGQGLRLIYYSQIVNDFQKGDIAEGYSVSREKKESFPLTVTSAQKNPTAFYLCASSIAAGYGYTFGSGTRLTVV.